The 14 T cell receptor beta chains below all came from one sample that was sequenced in a study of CD8 T cells in Susac syndrome. Reverse transcription of about 0.5 to 1 ug RNA was carried out with random hexamers. TCRdb recomputed calls from the immunoSEQ multiplex PCR reads with MiXCR, one row per CDR3 protein. The sample carries about 83,000 distinct CDR3 sequences, about 96% recorded once. Sample: CD8+ T cells from PBMCs. These receptors came from a human donor with Susac syndrome.

The V call is TRBV20-1, the J call TRBJ2-5; tentatively, D is TRBD2 (6 bases). V shed 0 bases and J shed 4 bases, with 18 bases lying between them. Germline-derived CDR1 and CDR2 are DFQATT and SNEGSKA (reference sequence). The CDR3 contains 16 residues. The CDR3 coding sequence is TGCAGTGCTAGAGATCTCGGGGCGGGGAGTGTAGAGACCCAGTACTTC. Residues: CSARDLGAGSVETQYF.

The chain uses TRBV28 and TRBJ1-2; a possible D gene is TRBD1 (5 bases). This CDR3 comprises 14 residues. Germline CDR1 MDHEN, CDR2 SYDVKM. Trimming cost V 8 bases and J 2 bases, with 15 bases left between them. Here the CDR3 DNA reads TGTGCCAGCGCCGGGCGAGGGGTCAACTATGGCTACACCTTC. It specifies CASAGRGVNYGYTF.

This chain links TRBV7-9 with TRBJ2-1; 9 positions match TRBD1. J gave up 0 bases and V 5 bases, and 5 bases lay outside the gene matches. The germline V gene has CDR1 SEHNR and CDR2 FQNEAQ (reference sequence). The CDR3 is 16 amino acids. As DNA, the CDR3 is TGTGCCAGCAGCCCTCCGGGACAGGGCTCCTACAATGAGCAGTTCTTC. Its translation is CASSPPGQGSYNEQFF. The full variable domain, in which reference TRBV7-9 and TRBJ2-1 provide the parts outside the CDR3, is DTGVSQNPRHKITKRGQNVTFRCDPISEHNRLYWYRQTLGQGPEFLTYFQNEAQLEKSRLLSDRFSAERPKGSFSTLEIQRTEQGDSAMYLCASSPPGQGSYNEQFFGPGTRLTVL.

The chain employs TRBV7-8 and TRBJ2-5, with unresolved D. Germline CDR1 is SGHVS and CDR2 is FQNEAQ. This CDR3 is 11 amino acids long. Trimming took 5 bases from V and 2 from J, leaving 3 bases between them. The CDR3 DNA reads TGTGCCAGCAGCGTGCAAGAGACCCAGTACTTC. Translation gives CASSVQETQYF.

The chain has TRBV14 and TRBJ1-3; D is unresolved. Trimming removed 0 bases at V and 2 bases at J, with 11 bases between. Germline V gene data show CDR1 as SGHDN and CDR2 as FVKESK. The CDR3 is 16 amino acids. The CDR3 here is CASSQEVQSPGNTIYF. The CDR3 DNA reads TGTGCCAGCAGCCAAGAAGTCCAGAGCCCTGGAAACACCATATATTTT.

The chain recombines TRBV29-1 with TRBJ2-1; 10 nucleotides align to TRBD2. V dropped 4 bases and J dropped 5; count of bases not matched to a gene: 11. Germline V lookup: CDR1 SQVTM, CDR2 ANQGSEA. This CDR3 is built from 16 residues. The CDR3 loop reads CSVVGAGGLADNEQFF. Here the CDR3 DNA reads TGCAGCGTTGTGGGCGCGGGCGGACTAGCGGACAATGAGCAGTTCTTC.

This clonotype came up a few times. This chain links TRBV6-2 or TRBV6-3 with TRBJ2-7; D is tentatively TRBD1 or TRBD2 (5 bases each). Trimming pared 7 bases from V and 4 bases from J, leaving 8 bases between. This CDR3 has 11 amino acids. Germline lookup yields CDR1 MNHEY and CDR2 SVGEGT. The CDR3, as DNA: TGTGCCAGCACTGGGGGTTACGAGCAGTACTTC. Protein sequence: CASTGGYEQYF.

The chain joins TRBV20-1 to TRBJ2-1; the match to TRBD2 covers 14 bases. This CDR3 comprises 17 residues. With 4 bases clipped from V and 2 bases from J, the junction kept 7 bases outside the gene matches. From germline, CDR1 is DFQATT and CDR2 SNEGSKA (reference sequence). The CDR3 here is CSATGLAGETPYNEQFF. CDR3 bases: TGCAGTGCTACGGGACTAGCGGGGGAGACCCCCTACAATGAGCAGTTCTTC.

The chain employs TRBV15 and TRBJ1-5; no reliable D call. V was cut by 7 bases and J by 5 bases, with 18 bases left in between. The CDR3 has 15 residues. Germline CDR1 and CDR2: LNHNV and YYDKDF (reference sequence). The CDR3 sequence: CATTPTHREDQPQHF. CDR3 sequence (DNA): TGTGCCACCACCCCAACCCATCGGGAAGATCAGCCCCAGCATTTT. The variable domain in full, completed from reference TRBV15 and TRBJ1-5, reads DAMVIQNPRYQVTQFGKPVTLSCSQTLNHNVMYWYQQKSSQAPKLLFHYYDKDFNNEADTPDNFQSRRPNTSFCFLDIRSPGLGDTAMYLCATTPTHREDQPQHFGDGTRLSIL.

This sequence joins TRBV27 and TRBJ1-2; D may be TRBD1 (6 bases). V was shortened by 3 bases and J by 3 bases, with 23 bases between the two germline ends. From germline, CDR1 is MNHEY and CDR2 SMNVEV (reference sequence). CDR3 length: 18 amino acids. The CDR3 DNA is TGTGCCAGCAGTTTGAGGGGGGCGGGCTCCTCAGCAGACTATGGCTACACCTTC. It codes for CASSLRGAGSSADYGYTF.

The V call is TRBV6-1, the J call TRBJ2-3; 7 nucleotides align to TRBD2. The CDR3 spans 17 residues. Losses at the gene ends were 6 bases for V and 0 bases for J; bases not matched to a gene: 12. The germline gives CDR1 MNHNS, CDR2 SASEGT. The CDR3 loop reads CASSDPRQRGSTDTQYF. CDR3 sequence (DNA): TGTGCCAGCAGCGATCCGCGCCAGCGGGGAAGCACAGATACGCAGTATTTT.

The chain employs TRBV15 and TRBJ2-5, with TRBD2 identical over 7 bases. The DNA end is more similar to TRBJ2-7, so the J call may be wrong. The CDR3 loop spans 16 amino acids. Germline V gives CDR1 LNHNV, CDR2 YYDKDF (reference sequence). The CDR3 DNA reads as TGTGCCACCAGCAGAGATTCCGGGACTAACCAGTACGAGCAGTACTTC. It encodes CATSRDSGTNQYEQYF.

V usage is TRBV2 and J usage is TRBJ2-3; 9 bases line up with TRBD2. Trimming removed 7 bases from V and 2 bases from J; junction bases left unmatched: 7. Per the germline V gene, CDR1 is SNHLY and CDR2 is FYNNEI. The CDR3 is 15 residues long. The DNA for the CDR3 is TGTGCCAGCAACCCCGGACTAGCGTACACAGATACGCAGTATTTT. Amino acid sequence: CASNPGLAYTDTQYF.

The rearrangement uses TRBV13 and TRBJ2-1, with D possibly being TRBD1 (5 bases). The CDR3 covers 16 residues. Per germline, CDR1 PRHDT and CDR2 FYEKMQ (reference sequence). Trimming stripped 4 bases from V and 0 bases from J, with 13 bases between. CDR3 DNA sequence: TGTGCCAGCAGCTGGGGCGGCCCCCACTCCTACAATGAGCAGTTCTTC. This codes for CASSWGGPHSYNEQFF.